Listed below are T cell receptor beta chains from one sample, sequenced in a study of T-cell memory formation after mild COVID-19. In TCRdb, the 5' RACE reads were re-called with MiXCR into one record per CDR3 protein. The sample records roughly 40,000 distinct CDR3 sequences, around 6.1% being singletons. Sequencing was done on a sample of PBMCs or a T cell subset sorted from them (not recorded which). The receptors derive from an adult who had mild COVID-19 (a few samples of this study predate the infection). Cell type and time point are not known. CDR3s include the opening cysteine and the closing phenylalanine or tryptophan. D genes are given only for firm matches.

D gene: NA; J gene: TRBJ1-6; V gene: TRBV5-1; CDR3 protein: CASSLGLTGSSYNSPLHF
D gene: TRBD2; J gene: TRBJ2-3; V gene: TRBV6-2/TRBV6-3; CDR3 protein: CASRSSGRSTDTQYF
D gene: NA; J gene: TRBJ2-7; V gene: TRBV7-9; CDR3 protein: CASSGITGDYYEQYF
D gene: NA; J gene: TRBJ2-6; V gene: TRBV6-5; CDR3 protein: CASSPRFTGTGANVLTF
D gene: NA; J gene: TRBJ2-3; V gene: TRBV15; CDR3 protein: CATSRGTRVDTQYF
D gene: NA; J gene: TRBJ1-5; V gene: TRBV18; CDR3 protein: CASSPQGYSNQPQHF
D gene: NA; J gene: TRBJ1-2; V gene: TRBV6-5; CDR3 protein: CASSTGGYGYTF
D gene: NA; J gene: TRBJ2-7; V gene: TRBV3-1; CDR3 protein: CASSGISPLYEQYF
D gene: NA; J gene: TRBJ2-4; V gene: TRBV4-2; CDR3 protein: CASSQDQGTKNIQYF
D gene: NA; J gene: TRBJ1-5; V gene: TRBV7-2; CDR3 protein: CASSFGSNQPQHF
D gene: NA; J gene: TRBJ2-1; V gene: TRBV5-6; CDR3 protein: CASSRIGGSSYNEQFF
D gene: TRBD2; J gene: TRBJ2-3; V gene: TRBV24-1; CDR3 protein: CATSEISGGQGDTQYF
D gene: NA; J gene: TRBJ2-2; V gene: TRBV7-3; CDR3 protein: CASSSPERNTGELFF
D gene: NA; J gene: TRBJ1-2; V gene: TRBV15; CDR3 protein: CATSRVRGDGYTF
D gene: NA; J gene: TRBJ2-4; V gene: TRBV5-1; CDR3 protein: CASSPRVDGENIQYF
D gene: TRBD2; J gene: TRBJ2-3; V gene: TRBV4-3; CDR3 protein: CASSPLAGRTDTQYF
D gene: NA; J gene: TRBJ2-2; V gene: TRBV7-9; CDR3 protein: CASSLRAGNTGELFF
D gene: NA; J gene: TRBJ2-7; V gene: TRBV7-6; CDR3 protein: CASSLVPAADSEQYF
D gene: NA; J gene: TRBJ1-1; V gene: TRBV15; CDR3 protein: CATRSGLNTEAFF
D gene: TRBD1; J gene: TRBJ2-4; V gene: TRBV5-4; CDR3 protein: CASSRTGVGKNIQYF
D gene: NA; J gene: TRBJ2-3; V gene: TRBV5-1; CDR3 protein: CASRLNLDTQYF
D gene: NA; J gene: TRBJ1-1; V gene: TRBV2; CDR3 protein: CASSVLDKAFF
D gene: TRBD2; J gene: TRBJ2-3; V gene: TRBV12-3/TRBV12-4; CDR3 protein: CASSTLAGGSTDTQYF
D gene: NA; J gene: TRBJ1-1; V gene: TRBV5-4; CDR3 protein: CASSWDQLGAFF
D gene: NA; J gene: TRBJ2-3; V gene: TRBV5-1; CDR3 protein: CASRPYGSTDTQYF
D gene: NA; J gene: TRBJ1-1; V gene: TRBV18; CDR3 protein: CASSPSRNRDTEAFF
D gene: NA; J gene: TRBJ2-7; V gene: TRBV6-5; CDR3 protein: CASSIGFGSEQYF